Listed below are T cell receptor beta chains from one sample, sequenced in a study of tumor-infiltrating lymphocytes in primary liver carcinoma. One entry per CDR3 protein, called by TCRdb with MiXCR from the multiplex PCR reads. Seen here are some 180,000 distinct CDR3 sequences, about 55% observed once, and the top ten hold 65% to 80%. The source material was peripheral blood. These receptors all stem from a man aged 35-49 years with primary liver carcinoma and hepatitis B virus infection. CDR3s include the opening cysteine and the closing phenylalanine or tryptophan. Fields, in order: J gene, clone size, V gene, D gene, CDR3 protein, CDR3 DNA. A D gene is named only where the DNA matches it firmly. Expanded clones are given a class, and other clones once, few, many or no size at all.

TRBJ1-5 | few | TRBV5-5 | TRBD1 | CASSRRTGGSQPQHF | TGTGCCAGCAGTCGCCGGACAGGGGGGTCCCAGCCCCAGCATTTT
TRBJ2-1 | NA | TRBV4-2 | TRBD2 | CASSQVTIGRTRYNEQFF | TGTGCCAGCAGCCAAGTGACTATCGGGAGGACGCGTTACAATGAGCAGTTCTTC
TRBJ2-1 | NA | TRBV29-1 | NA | CSVGGFQSGKVNEQFF | TGCAGCGTTGGAGGTTTCCAATCGGGGAAGGTGAATGAGCAGTTCTTT
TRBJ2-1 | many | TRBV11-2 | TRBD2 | CASSLAGASEYNEQFF | TGTGCCAGCAGCCTAGCGGGGGCTAGCGAGTACAATGAGCAGTTCTTC
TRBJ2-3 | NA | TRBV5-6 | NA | CAGSQGGADIRRTDTQYF | TGTGCCGGCAGCCAAGGAGGGGCAGACATTCGGCGAACAGATACGCAGTATTTT
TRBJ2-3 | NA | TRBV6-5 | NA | CASSWLSGSTDTQYF | TGTGCCAGCAGTTGGTTAAGCGGCAGCACAGATACGCAGTATTTT
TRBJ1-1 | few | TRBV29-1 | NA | CSVYHSLNTEAFF | TGCAGCGTTTATCACAGTCTGAACACTGAAGCTTTCTTT
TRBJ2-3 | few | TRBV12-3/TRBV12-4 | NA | CASSPLGVSTDTQYF | TGTGCCAGCAGCCCACTGGGGGTTAGCACAGATACGCAGTATTTT
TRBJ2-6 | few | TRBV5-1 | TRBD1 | CASSSTGEPGANVLTF | TGCGCCAGCAGCTCGACAGGGGAGCCTGGGGCCAACGTCCTGACTTTC
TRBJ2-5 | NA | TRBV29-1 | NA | CSVVAGLETQYF | TGCAGCGTTGTGGCAGGGCTAGAGACCCAGTACTTC
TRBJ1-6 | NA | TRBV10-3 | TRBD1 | CAIGQGVVSPLHF | TGTGCCATCGGACAGGGGGTCGTTTCACCCCTCCACTTT
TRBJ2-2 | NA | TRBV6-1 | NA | CASSETGFTNTGELFF | TGTGCCAGCAGTGAAACGGGGTTCACGAACACCGGGGAGCTGTTTTTT
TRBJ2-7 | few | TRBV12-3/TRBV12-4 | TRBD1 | CASSPVGGTGSYEQYF | TGTGCCAGCAGCCCCGTGGGGGGGACAGGGTCCTACGAGCAGTACTTC
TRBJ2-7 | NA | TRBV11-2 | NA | CASSLDKQDKQYF | TGTGCCAGCAGCTTAGATAAGCAGGACAAGCAGTACTTC
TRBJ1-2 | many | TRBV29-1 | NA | CSVDWGYGYTF | TGCAGCGTAGACTGGGGCTATGGCTACACCTTC
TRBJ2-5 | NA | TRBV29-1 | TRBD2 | CSIAAASGETQCF | TGCAGCATTGCGGCGGCTAGCGGTGAGACCCAGTGCTTC
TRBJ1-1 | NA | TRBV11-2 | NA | CASSPQRWEMAFF | TGTGCCAGCAGCCCGCAAAGATGGGAGATGGCTTTCTTC
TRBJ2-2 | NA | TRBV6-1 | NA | CASTYTGVLFF | TGTGCCAGCACCTACACCGGGGTGCTGTTTTTT
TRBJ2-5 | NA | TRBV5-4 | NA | CASSLAGRLQETQYF | TGTGCCAGCAGCTTGGCGGGACGCCTCCAAGAGACCCAGTACTTC
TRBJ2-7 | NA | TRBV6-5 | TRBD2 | CASRTTHSGGYEQYF | TGTGCCAGTAGGACCACCCATAGCGGGGGGTACGAGCAGTACTTC
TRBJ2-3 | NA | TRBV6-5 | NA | CASSTWTKGEEQYF | TGTGCCAGCAGTACATGGACAAAGGGGGAGGAGCAGTATTTT
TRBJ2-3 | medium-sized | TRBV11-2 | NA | CASSLLAFSTDTQYF | TGTGCCAGCAGCTTACTAGCGTTTAGCACAGATACGCAGTATTTT
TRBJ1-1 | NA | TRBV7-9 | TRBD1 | CASSPEDRGRGAFF | TGTGCCAGCAGCCCGGAGGACAGGGGGCGAGGAGCTTTCTTT
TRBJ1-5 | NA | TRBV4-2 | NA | CASNQDGGWLGNQPQHF | TGTGCCAGCAACCAAGATGGGGGGTGGCTAGGAAATCAGCCCCAGCATTTT
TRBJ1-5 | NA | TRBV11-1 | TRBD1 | CANSRTGTNQPHHF | TGTGCCAACAGCAGGACAGGTACGAATCAGCCCCATCATTTT
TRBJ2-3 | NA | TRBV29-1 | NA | CSDGGGGGDTKYF | TGCAGCGACGGGGGCGGAGGTGGGGATACGAAGTATTTT
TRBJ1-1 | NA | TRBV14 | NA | CASSPLGTPAAFF | TGTGCCAGCAGCCCGTTAGGGACACCCGCAGCTTTCTTT
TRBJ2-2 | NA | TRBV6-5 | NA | CASSVKAAGELFF | TGTGCCAGCAGCGTCAAGGCGGCCGGGGAGCTGTTTTTT
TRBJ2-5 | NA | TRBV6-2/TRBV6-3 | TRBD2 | CASSFVSGLGEETQYF | TGTGCCAGCAGTTTCGTTAGCGGGCTTGGTGAAGAGACCCAGTACTTC